This paragraph reports one T cell receptor (beta chain). This CDR3 contains 15 residues. Germline CDR1 SGHDT, CDR2 YYEEEE. V was pared by 0 bases and J by 4 bases, with 11 bases between. Repertoires were generated with immunoSEQ multiplex PCR, while TCRdb's copy carries only in-frame clones and drops some. The table lists about 220,000 clones, approximately 90% of them singletons. The data derive from a study of blood T cell repertoires in COVID-19. The clonotype originates from a woman between 18 and 30 years old in a cohort exposed to, infected with or recovered from COVID-19 (not recorded which). The specimen sequenced was PBMCs or T cells enriched from blood (not recorded which). The chain uses TRBV5-6 and TRBJ2-1; a possible D gene is TRBD2 (6 bases). This chain's CDR3 is CASSLDGGTYNEQFF. The DNA of the CDR3 is TGTGCCAGCAGCTTGGATGGCGGGACTTACAATGAGCAGTTCTTC.